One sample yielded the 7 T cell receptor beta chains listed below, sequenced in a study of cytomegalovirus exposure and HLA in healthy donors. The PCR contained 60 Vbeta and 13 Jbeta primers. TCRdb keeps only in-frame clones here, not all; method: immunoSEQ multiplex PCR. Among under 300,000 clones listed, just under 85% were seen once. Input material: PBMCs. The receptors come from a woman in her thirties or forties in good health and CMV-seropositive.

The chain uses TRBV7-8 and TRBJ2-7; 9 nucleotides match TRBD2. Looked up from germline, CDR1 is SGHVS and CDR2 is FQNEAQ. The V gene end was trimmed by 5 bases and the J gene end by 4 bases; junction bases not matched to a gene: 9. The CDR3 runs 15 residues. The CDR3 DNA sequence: TGTGCCAGCAGCCTAGGGCATAGCGGGAGTTACGAGCAGTACTTC. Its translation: CASSLGHSGSYEQYF.

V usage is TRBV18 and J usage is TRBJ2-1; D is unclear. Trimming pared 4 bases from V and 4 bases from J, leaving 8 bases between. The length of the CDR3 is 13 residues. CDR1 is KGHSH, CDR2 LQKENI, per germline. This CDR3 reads CASSLSTYNEQFF. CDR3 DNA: TGTGCCAGCTCACTGTCGACATACAATGAGCAGTTCTTC.

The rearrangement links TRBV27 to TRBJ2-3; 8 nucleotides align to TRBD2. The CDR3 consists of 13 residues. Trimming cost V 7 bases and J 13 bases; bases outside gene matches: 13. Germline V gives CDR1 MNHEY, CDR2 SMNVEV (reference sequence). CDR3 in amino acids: CASTSRTSLREYF. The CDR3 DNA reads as TGTGCCAGCACTTCCCGGACTAGCCTTAGGGAGTATTTT.

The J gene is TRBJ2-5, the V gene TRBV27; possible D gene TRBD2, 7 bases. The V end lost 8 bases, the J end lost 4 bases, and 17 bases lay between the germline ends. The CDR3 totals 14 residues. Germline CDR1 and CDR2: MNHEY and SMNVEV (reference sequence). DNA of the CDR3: TGTGCCAGCGGCCCGATGGGGGGGCGAGAGACCCAGTACTTC. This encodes CASGPMGGRETQYF.

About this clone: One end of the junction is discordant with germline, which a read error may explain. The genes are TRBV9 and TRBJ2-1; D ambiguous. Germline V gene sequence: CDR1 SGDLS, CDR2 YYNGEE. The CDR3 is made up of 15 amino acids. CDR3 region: CASSVGLGFGNKQFF. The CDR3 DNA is TGTGCCAGCAGCGTAGGTCTAGGATTCGGCAATAAGCAGTTCTTC.

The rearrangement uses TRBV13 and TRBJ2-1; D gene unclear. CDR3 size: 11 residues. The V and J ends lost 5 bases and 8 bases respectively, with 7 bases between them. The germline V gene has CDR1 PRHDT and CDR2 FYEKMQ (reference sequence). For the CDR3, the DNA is TGTGCCAGCAGCAACAGAGATGAGCAGTTCTTC. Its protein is CASSNRDEQFF.

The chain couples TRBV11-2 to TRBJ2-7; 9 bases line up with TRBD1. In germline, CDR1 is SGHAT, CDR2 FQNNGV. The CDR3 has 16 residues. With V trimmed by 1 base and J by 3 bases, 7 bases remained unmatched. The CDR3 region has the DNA TGTGCCAGCAGCTTAGGACAGGGGGGACCCATCTACGAGCAGTACTTC. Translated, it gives CASSLGQGGPIYEQYF.